This record looks at one T cell receptor beta chain sequence and its context. The record originates from a study of cytomegalovirus exposure and HLA in healthy donors. Researchers ran the PCR with 60 Vbeta and 13 Jbeta primers. Clones were read by immunoSEQ multiplex PCR, and TCRdb kept only the in-frame ones, dropping some. Here the sample spans 250,000 to 350,000 clones, about nine tenths being singletons. Healthy people donating bone marrow made up the donors. The V gene's germline CDR1 is SGHNT and CDR2 YENEEA. V lost 3 bases to trimming and J lost 3 bases, with 12 bases between them. The CDR3 contains 14 residues.

The V and J genes are TRBV11-3 and TRBJ2-7; possibly TRBD2 for D (5 bases). The sample was PBMCs. The sequence was collected from a man in his forties in good health and CMV-seropositive. This CDR3 reads CASSLAGVGYEQYF. CDR3 DNA sequence: TGTGCCAGCAGCTTGGCCGGGGTCGGCTACGAGCAGTACTTC.